This T cell receptor beta chain was obtained from a study of T-cell memory formation after mild COVID-19. Findings of the study overall: Memory from before infection featured some responding clones, which suggests cross-reactive memory joined. Those CD4+ clones that contracted were mainly in CM and EM (CD8+ ones in EMRA). Clones that contracted from day 15 to 85 were balanced CD4/CD8, while later expanders leaned CD4+.

Trimming pared 3 bases from V and 5 bases from J, leaving 11 bases between. This CDR3 contains 15 residues. The TCR alpha and TCR beta cDNA libraries, bearing sample barcodes and UMIs, were generated by 5'RACE using constant-segment primers. TCRdb independently ran MiXCR on the 5' RACE reads; one entry per CDR3 protein. Here the sample spans some 300,000 distinct CDR3 sequences, approximately 19% being singletons. This clonotype was observed a handful of times. Its antigen remains unknown. The sample taken for sequencing was PBMCs or a T cell subset sorted from them (not recorded which). The chain joins TRBV12-3 or TRBV12-4 to TRBJ1-6; possible D gene TRBD1, 6 bases. The TCR comes from a man between 18 and 35 years old who had mild COVID-19 (a few samples of this study predate the infection). Cell type and time point are not known. CDR3 sequence: CASSFVQGNNSPLHF. The CDR3, as DNA: TGTGCCAGCAGTTTTGTGCAGGGGAATAATTCACCCCTCCACTTT.